This T cell receptor beta chain was documented in a study of T cell changes during pregnancy in multiple sclerosis. Sequencing was performed with immunoSEQ multiplex PCR; in TCRdb, only in-frame clones are kept and a portion is missing. The sample yields some 67,000 clones, approximately 91% seen once. Trimming removed 7 bases from V and 9 bases from J, with 24 bases in between. This CDR3 contains 15 residues. The germline V gene has CDR1 MNHEY and CDR2 SMNVEV (reference sequence). The sample consisted of peripheral blood, taken in the first trimester of pregnancy. The chain joins TRBV27 to TRBJ2-5, with a possible D match to TRBD2 (6 bases). The sequence was collected from a female donor with multiple sclerosis, enrolled in a pregnancy study. The CDR3: CASKTRNSATGAQYF. CDR3 sequence (DNA): TGTGCCAGCAAAACGAGAAATAGCGCCACGGGGGCCCAGTACTTC.